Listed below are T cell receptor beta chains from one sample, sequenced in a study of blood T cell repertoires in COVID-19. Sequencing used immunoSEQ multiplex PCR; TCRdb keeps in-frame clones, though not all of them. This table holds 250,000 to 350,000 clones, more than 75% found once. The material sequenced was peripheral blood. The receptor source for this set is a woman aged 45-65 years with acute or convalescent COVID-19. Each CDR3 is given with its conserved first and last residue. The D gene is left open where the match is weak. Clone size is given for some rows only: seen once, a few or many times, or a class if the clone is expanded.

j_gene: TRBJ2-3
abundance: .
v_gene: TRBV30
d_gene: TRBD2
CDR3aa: CAWSRSGRAHTDTQYF
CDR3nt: TGTGCCTGGAGTAGGAGCGGGAGGGCCCATACAGATACGCAGTATTTT

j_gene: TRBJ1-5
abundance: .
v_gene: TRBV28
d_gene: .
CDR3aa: CASSLRGGTAYYSNQPQHF
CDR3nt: TGTGCCAGCAGTCTCCGGGGGGGGACGGCATACTATAGCAATCAGCCCCAGCATTTT

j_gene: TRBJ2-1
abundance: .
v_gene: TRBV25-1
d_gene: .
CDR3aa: CASTVGWGHNEQFF
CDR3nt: TGTGCCAGCACGGTGGGATGGGGGCACAATGAGCAGTTCTTC

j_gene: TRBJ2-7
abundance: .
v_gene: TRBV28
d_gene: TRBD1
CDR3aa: CASSAWGTGGDEQYF
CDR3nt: TGTGCCAGCAGTGCATGGGGGACAGGGGGCGACGAGCAGTACTTC

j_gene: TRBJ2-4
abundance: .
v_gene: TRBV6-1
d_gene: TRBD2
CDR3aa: CASSEIRTRYRVTAKNIQYF
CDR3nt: TGTGCCAGCAGTGAAATTCGGACTAGGTATCGGGTTACGGCCAAAAACATTCAGTACTTC

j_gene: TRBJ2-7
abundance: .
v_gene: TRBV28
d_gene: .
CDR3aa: CASSPIRDAPTEQYF
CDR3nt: TGTGCCAGCAGTCCCATTCGGGATGCCCCCACCGAGCAGTACTTC

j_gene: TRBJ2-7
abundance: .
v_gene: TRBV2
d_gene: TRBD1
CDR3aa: CARGTGGRSSYEQYF
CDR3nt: TGTGCCAGGGGGACAGGGGGCCGGAGCTCCTACGAGCAGTACTTC

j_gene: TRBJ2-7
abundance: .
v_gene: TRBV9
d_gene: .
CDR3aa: CASSVAPLGVQYF
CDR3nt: TGTGCCAGCAGCGTAGCACCCCTAGGGGTGCAGTACTTC

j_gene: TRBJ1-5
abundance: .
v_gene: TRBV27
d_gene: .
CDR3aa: CASGRTNSNQPQHF
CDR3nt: TGTGCCAGCGGAAGAACTAATAGCAATCAGCCCCAGCATTTT

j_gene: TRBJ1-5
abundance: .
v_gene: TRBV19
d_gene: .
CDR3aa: CASTSWGTTYSNQPQHF
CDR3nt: TGTGCCAGTACCTCGTGGGGCACCACGTATAGCAATCAGCCCCAGCATTTT

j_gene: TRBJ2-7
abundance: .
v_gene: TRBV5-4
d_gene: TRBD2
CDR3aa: CASKERDRHEQYF
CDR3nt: TGTGCCAGCAAGGAGCGGGACCGACACGAGCAGTACTTC

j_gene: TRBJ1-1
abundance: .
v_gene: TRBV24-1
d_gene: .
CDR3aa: CATSDSRTAFF
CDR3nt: TGTGCCACCAGTGATTCGAGAACAGCTTTCTTT

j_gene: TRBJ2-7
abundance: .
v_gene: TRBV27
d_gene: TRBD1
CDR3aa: CASSLTGGDLTDYEQYF
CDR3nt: TGTGCCAGCAGTTTAACAGGGGGCGACCTGACAGACTACGAGCAGTACTTC

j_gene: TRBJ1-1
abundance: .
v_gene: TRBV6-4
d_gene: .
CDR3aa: CASRQREGTEAFF
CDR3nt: TGTGCCAGCAGACAGAGGGAGGGCACTGAAGCTTTCTTT

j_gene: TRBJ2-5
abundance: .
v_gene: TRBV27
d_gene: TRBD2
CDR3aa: CASRLAGEETQYF
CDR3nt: TGTGCCAGCAGACTAGCGGGAGAAGAGACCCAGTACTTC

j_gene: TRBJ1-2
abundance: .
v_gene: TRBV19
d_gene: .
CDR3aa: CASTFQAGRYGYTF
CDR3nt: TGTGCCAGTACCTTTCAGGCAGGCCGCTATGGCTACACCTTC

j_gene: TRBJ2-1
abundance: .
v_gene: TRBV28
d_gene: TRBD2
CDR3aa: CASSELAGGPNEQFF
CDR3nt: TGTGCCAGCAGTGAACTAGCGGGAGGGCCGAATGAGCAGTTCTTC

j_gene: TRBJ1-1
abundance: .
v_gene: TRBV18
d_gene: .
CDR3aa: CASSPIGASTEMNTEAFF
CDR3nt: TGTGCCAGCTCACCAATCGGCGCCTCAACGGAGATGAACACTGAAGCTTTCTTT

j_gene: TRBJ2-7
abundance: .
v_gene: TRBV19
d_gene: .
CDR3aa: CASSMYGEDEQYF
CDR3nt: TGTGCCAGTAGTATGTATGGGGAGGACGAGCAGTACTTC

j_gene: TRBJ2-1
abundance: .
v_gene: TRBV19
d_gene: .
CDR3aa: CASTEGQVYNEQFF
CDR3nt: TGTGCCAGTACGGAGGGCCAGGTGTACAATGAGCAGTTCTTC

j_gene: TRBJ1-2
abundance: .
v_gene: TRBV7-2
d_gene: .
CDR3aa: CASSRTENYGYTF
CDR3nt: TGTGCCAGCAGTAGAACAGAAAACTATGGCTACACCTTC

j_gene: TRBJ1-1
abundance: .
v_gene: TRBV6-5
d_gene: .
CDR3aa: CASSYGRTTEAFF
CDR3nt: TGTGCCAGCAGTTACGGGAGGACCACTGAAGCTTTCTTT

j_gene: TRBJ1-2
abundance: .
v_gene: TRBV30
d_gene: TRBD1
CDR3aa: CAWSVFYPDRGSGYTF
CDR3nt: TGTGCCTGGAGTGTCTTCTACCCCGACAGGGGAAGCGGCTACACCTTC

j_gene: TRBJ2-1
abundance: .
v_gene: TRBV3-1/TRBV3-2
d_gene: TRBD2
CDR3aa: CASSQDPGREGPAGVGNEQFF
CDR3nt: TGTGCCAGCAGCCAAGATCCCGGCAGGGAAGGTCCAGCGGGAGTTGGCAATGAGCAGTTCTTC

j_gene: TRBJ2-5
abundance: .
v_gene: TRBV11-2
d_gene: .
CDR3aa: CASSSYPLGRDQETQYF
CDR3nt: TGTGCCAGCAGTTCATACCCTCTGGGCAGGGATCAAGAGACCCAGTACTTC

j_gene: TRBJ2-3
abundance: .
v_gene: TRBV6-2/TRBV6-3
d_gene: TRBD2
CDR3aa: CASSSSLAGDADTQYF
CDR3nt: TGTGCCAGCAGTTCATCACTAGCGGGAGATGCAGATACGCAGTATTTT

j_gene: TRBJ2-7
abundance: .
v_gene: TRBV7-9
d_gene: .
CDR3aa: CASSFLLGSEQYF
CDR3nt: TGTGCCAGCAGCTTTCTGTTGGGGAGCGAGCAGTACTTC

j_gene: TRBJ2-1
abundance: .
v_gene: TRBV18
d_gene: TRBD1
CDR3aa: CASSPGQGSYNEQFF
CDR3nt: TGTGCCAGCTCGCCAGGACAGGGTTCCTACAATGAGCAGTTCTTC

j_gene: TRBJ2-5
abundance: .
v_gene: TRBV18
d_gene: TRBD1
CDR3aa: CASSLRDRQETQYF
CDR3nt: TGTGCCAGCTCACTCCGGGACAGGCAAGAGACCCAGTACTTC

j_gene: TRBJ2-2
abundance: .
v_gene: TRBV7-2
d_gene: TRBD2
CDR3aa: CASRLAGGPSGELFF
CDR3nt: TGTGCCAGCAGATTAGCGGGAGGGCCTTCCGGGGAGCTGTTTTTT

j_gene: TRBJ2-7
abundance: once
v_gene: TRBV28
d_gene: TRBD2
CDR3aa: CASSLGTSGITKQYF
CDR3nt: TGTGCCAGCAGTTTAGGGACTAGCGGGATCACTAAGCAGTACTTC

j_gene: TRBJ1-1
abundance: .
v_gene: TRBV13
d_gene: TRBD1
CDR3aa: CASRRDRGRLGTEAFF
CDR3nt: TGTGCCAGCAGAAGGGACAGGGGCAGGTTAGGCACTGAAGCTTTCTTT

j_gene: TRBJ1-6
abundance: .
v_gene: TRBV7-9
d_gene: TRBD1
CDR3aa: CASSRRGTGAHVNSPLHF
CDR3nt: TGTGCCAGCAGCCGTCGTGGGACAGGGGCTCATGTGAATTCACCCCTCCACTTT

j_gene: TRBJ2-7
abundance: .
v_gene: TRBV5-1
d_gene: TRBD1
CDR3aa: CASSYLTGASYEQYF
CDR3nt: TGCGCCAGCAGCTACCTGACAGGGGCCTCCTACGAGCAGTACTTC

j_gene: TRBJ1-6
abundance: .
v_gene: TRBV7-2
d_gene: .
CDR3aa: CASSLVENSPLHF
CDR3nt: TGTGCCAGCAGCTTAGTTGAGAATTCACCCCTCCACTTT

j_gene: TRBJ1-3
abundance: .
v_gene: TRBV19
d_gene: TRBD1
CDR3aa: CASSNRDRGSGNTIYF
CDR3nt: TGTGCCAGTAGTAACCGGGACAGGGGGTCTGGAAACACCATATATTTT

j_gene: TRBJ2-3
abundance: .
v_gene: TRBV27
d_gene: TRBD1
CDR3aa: CASSPSGTVSTDTQYF
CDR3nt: TGTGCCAGCAGCCCCTCCGGGACAGTAAGCACAGATACGCAGTATTTT

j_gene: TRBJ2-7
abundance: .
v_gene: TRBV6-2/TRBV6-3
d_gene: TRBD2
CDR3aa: CASSYLLADPYEQYF
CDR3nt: TGTGCCAGCAGTTACTTACTAGCGGACCCCTACGAGCAGTACTTC

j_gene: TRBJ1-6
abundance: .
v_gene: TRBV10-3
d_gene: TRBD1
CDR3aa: CAISSGQGHNSPLHF
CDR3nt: TGTGCCATCAGCTCGGGACAGGGCCATAATTCACCCCTCCACTTT

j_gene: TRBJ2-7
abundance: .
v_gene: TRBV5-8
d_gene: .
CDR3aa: CASSLADSPEQYF
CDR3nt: TGTGCCAGCAGCTTGGCCGACTCGCCGGAGCAGTACTTC

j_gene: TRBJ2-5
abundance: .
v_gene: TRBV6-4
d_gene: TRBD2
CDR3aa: CASSDADRDYRQETQYF
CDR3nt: TGTGCCAGCAGTGACGCGGACCGGGACTACCGCCAAGAGACCCAGTACTTC

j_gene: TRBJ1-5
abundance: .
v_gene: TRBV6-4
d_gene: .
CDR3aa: CASRATGWHWQPQHF
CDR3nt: TGTGCCAGCAGAGCCACAGGTTGGCACTGGCAGCCCCAGCATTTT

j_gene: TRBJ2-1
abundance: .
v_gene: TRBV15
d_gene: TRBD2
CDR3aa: CATTPGLVAGNNEQFF
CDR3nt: TGTGCCACCACCCCCGGATTGGTAGCGGGAAACAATGAGCAGTTCTTC